This T cell receptor (beta chain) comes out of a study of blood T cell repertoires in COVID-19. Study-level information: Some COVID-19 samples were acute and others convalescent; all came from the United States, Italy and Spain. PBMCs, B-cell-depleted T cells, or T cells were the source of the cDNA or gDNA that made up the material.

Germline CDR1 MGHDK, CDR2 SYGVNS. The junction had 4 bases not matched to a gene; V was cut back by 1 base and J by 4 bases. This CDR3 has 16 amino acids. Original analysis: Estimated nucleated cell counts came from reference gene primer amplification. Profiled with immunoSEQ multiplex PCR; TCRdb holds only in-frame clones, not every one. V and J calls and clone size follow that table, whereas D and trimming were derived from the DNA. The table includes around 50,000 clones, 60% to 80% detected once. Specimen: PBMCs or T cells enriched from blood (not recorded which). The V gene is TRBV25-1, the J gene TRBJ2-7; 13 nucleotides match TRBD2. The TCR originated in a woman aged 45-60 years with acute COVID-19. The CDR3 sequence: CASSEFTSGGAYEQYF. The CDR3 DNA reads TGTGCCAGCAGTGAATTCACTAGCGGGGGGGCGTACGAGCAGTACTTC.